This passage covers 16 T cell receptor beta chains from one sample sequenced in a study of shared T cell receptors in the human thymus. TCRdb keeps only in-frame clones here, not all; method: immunoSEQ multiplex PCR. The sample records 630,000 or so clones, more than 75% being singletons. These data also featured in a second study, about human thymus T cells.

The source material was thymocytes. These TCRs come from a boy in the first two years of life with a congenital heart defect.

Here the CDR3 DNA reads TGTGCCAGCAGCTTAGGATCGGTTCTCCGAGGGGGAACTCAGCCCCAGCATTTT. This gives the protein CASSLGSVLRGGTQPQHF. The J gene is TRBJ1-5, the V gene TRBV5-6; D is perhaps TRBD1 (6 bases). The germline CDR1 and CDR2 sequences are SGHDT and YYEEEE. The CDR3 has 18 amino acids. V was trimmed by 2 bases and J by 6 bases, leaving 24 bases between them.

CDR3 amino acids: CSVESPSGESSTDTQYF. CDR3 bases: TGCAGCGTTGAATCCCCTAGCGGAGAATCTAGCACAGATACGCAGTATTTT. V usage is TRBV29-1 and J usage is TRBJ2-3; 7 bases line up with TRBD2. The germline V gene has CDR1 SQVTM and CDR2 ANQGSEA. The V segment lost 2 bases and the J segment 0 bases; nucleotides outside the gene matches: 11. The CDR3 spans 17 residues.

The CDR3 DNA follows: TGTGCCAGCAGTGCAAGACTAGCGTTCCAATTACGAGAGACCCAGTACTTC. Translating it yields CASSARLAFQLRETQYF. V gene TRBV25-1 combines with J gene TRBJ2-5; 8 bases align to TRBD2. V gave up 4 bases and J gave up 4 bases; unmatched junction bases: 14. The CDR3 contains 17 residues. Germline-derived CDR1 and CDR2 are MGHDK and SYGVNS.

Only one count was recorded for this clone. The genes are TRBV4-3 and TRBJ2-3; TRBD2 matches 8 bases. The CDR3 is 15 residues long. Trimming removed 6 bases from V and 1 base from J; junction bases left unmatched: 6. The germline CDR1 and CDR2 sequences are LGHNA and YSLEER. CDR3 region: CASRVRREGTDTQYF. In DNA form, the CDR3 reads TGCGCCAGCAGAGTGCGGCGGGAGGGCACAGATACGCAGTATTTT.

The sample holds one count of this clone. The chain combines TRBV28 with TRBJ2-7, with D perhaps TRBD1 (5 bases). Germline CDR1 is MDHEN and CDR2 is SYDVKM. Trimming removed 2 bases at V and 0 bases at J, with 14 bases between. There are 16 residues in the CDR3. This CDR3 is CASSLDGARSSYEQYF. CDR3 sequence (DNA): TGTGCCAGCAGTTTAGATGGGGCGAGAAGCTCCTACGAGCAGTACTTC.

On this clone itself: Compared with germline, one end of the junction differs, possibly owing to a read error. The chain has TRBV5-8 and TRBJ2-1; possibly TRBD2 for D (5 bases). This CDR3 spans 15 amino acids. Germline CDR1 reads SGHTS; CDR2 reads YDEGEE. This chain's CDR3 is CASSPSSPLYSEQFF. The CDR3 DNA is TGTGCCAGCAGCCCGTCTAGCCCCCTATACAGTGAGCAGTTCTTC.

V usage is TRBV25-1 and J usage is TRBJ2-5, with 9 bases identical to TRBD1. Germline values: CDR1 MGHDK, CDR2 SYGVNS. V shed 3 bases and J 5 bases; nucleotides not matched to a gene: 4. CDR3 length: 14 amino acids. CDR3 nucleotide sequence: TGTGCCAGCAGTGACCGACAGGGGGGGGAGACCCAGTACTTC. This gives the protein CASSDRQGGETQYF.

In regard to this clone: This sample includes further DNA sequences coding for the same CDR3. The J gene is TRBJ2-7, the V gene TRBV27; 7 nucleotides align to TRBD2. CDR3 length: 15 residues. V was clipped by 3 bases and J by 2 bases; unmatched bases: 7. Germline CDR1 MNHEY, CDR2 SMNVEV (reference sequence). CDR3 in DNA: TGTGCCAGCAGTTTTTCCCTAGCGGAAGCCTACGAGCAGTACTTC. Amino acids: CASSFSLAEAYEQYF.

The CDR3 reads CATSNSKLAAKNIQYF. The CDR3 DNA follows: TGTGCCACCAGCAACTCGAAACTAGCGGCCAAAAACATTCAGTACTTC. V is TRBV15 and J is TRBJ2-4, with 7 bases aligning to TRBD2. CDR3 size: 16 residues. The germline CDR1 and CDR2 sequences are LNHNV and YYDKDF (reference sequence). Losses at the gene ends were 4 bases for V and 1 base for J; bases not matched to a gene: 7.

The CDR3 reads CASSSRQMYEQYF. The CDR3, as DNA: TGTGCCAGCAGCTCTAGGCAGATGTACGAGCAGTACTTC. The rearrangement joins TRBV11-2 to TRBJ2-7; D is undetermined. The CDR3 extends over 13 amino acids. V gave up 4 bases and J gave up 4 bases, with 11 bases separating them. CDR1 is SGHAT and CDR2 is FQNNGV in the germline V gene. Looking up the rest from reference TRBV11-2 and TRBJ2-7 gives the full variable domain: EAGVAQSPRYKIIEKRQSVAFWCNPISGHATLYWYQQILGQGPKLLIQFQNNGVVDDSQLPKDRFSAERLKGVDSTLKIQPAKLEDSAVYLCASSSRQMYEQYFGPGTRLTVT.

This sequence joins TRBV29-1 and TRBJ2-2, with TRBD2 matching over 7 bases. Germline CDR1 reads SQVTM; CDR2 reads ANQGSEA. The CDR3 runs 15 residues. V gave up 0 bases and J gave up 3 bases; unmatched junction bases: 4. The CDR3 DNA follows: TGCAGCGTTGAAGAGAGGGAGGGCCACACCGGGGAGCTGTTTTTT. Translating gives CSVEEREGHTGELFF.

The rearrangement uses TRBV7-7 and TRBJ2-1, with TRBD2 identical over 7 bases. CDR3 length: 15 residues. Germline CDR1 is SSHAT and CDR2 is FNYEAQ (reference sequence). V was clipped by 1 base and J by 9 bases; unmatched bases: 9. In nucleotides, the CDR3 is TGTGCCAGCAGCTTAGACAGCGGGATGACTTCTGAGCAGTTCTTC. It is translated as CASSLDSGMTSEQFF.

This clone was counted only a few times. The chain carries TRBV6-5 and TRBJ2-7, with 8 bases identical to TRBD1. The trim removed 6 bases at V and 4 bases at J, leaving 8 bases unmatched. The CDR3 totals 14 residues. In germline, CDR1 is MNHEY, CDR2 SVGAGI. The CDR3 region is CASRRRQGFYEQYF. CDR3 in DNA: TGTGCCAGCAGGAGGAGACAGGGGTTTTACGAGCAGTACTTC.

The chain uses TRBV4-3 and TRBJ2-1, with TRBD1 as a possible D gene (5 bases). This CDR3 is 15 amino acids long. Germline values: CDR1 LGHNA, CDR2 YSLEER. V was trimmed by 2 bases and J by 6 bases, leaving 14 bases between them. This CDR3 reads CASSQSKTRANEQFF. CDR3 sequence (DNA): TGCGCCAGCAGCCAAAGTAAAACCAGGGCCAATGAGCAGTTCTTC.

This chain joins TRBV5-5 and TRBJ2-7, with D tentatively TRBD2 (6 bases). The CDR3 is 15 amino acids. The V gene's germline CDR1 is SGHKS and CDR2 YYEKEE (reference sequence). Trimming cost V 1 base and J 3 bases, with 14 bases left between them. CDR3 residues: CASSLPRDACYEQYF. The CDR3 DNA follows: TGTGCCAGCAGCTTGCCGCGGGACGCCTGCTACGAGCAGTACTTC.

The rearrangement joins TRBV5-1 to TRBJ2-3, with 7 bases lining up with TRBD1. The J segment lost 6 bases and the V segment lost 4 bases, leaving 8 bases of the junction unmatched. This CDR3 is built from 14 residues. In germline, CDR1 is SGHRS, CDR2 YFSETQ. As DNA, the CDR3 is TGCGCCAGCAGCGCCTATTTACAGGGGGATACGCAGTATTTT. Its protein is CASSAYLQGDTQYF.